This T cell receptor beta chain was profiled in a study of blood T cell repertoires in COVID-19. As for the study in general: Material from acute and convalescent COVID-19 was sourced from the United States, Italy and Spain. Sources were T cells, B-cell-depleted T cells, or PBMCs; the material itself was cDNA or gDNA.

The protocol was immunoSEQ multiplex PCR, while the TCRdb copy is restricted to in-frame clones and leaves out a portion. The data contain more than 95,000 clones, approximately 82% of them singletons. The CDR3 is 13 amino acids. V dropped 6 bases and J dropped 1 base, with 10 bases sitting between them. The germline V gene encodes CDR1 MDHEN and CDR2 SYDVKM. This receptor was identified in an elderly woman with acute or convalescent COVID-19. Sequencing used peripheral blood. This chain uses TRBV28 with TRBJ2-7; the D gene is possibly TRBD2 (6 bases). The DNA of the CDR3 is TGTGCCAGCAGCCGCGGAGGGTCCTACGAGCAGTACTTC. This sequence encodes CASSRGGSYEQYF.